The 10 T cell receptor beta chains reported below all come from one sample, sequenced in a study. MiXCR, run by TCRdb on the 5' RACE reads, gives a single entry per CDR3 protein. The profile shows over 50,000 distinct CDR3 sequences, about 25% of them singletons. Sequences were obtained from tumor-infiltrating naive CD4+ T cells sorted from the breast tumor. Described subset: naive CD4+ T cells, CD4+CD45RA+CD25-. The receptors come from a female donor with breast cancer.

This clonotype was counted only a few times. The chain couples TRBV7-2 to TRBJ2-1; maybe TRBD1 (5 bases). V lost 6 bases and J lost 0, with 12 bases in between. The CDR3 is 15 amino acids. Germline V gives CDR1 SGHTA, CDR2 FQGNSA. The CDR3 DNA reads as TGTGCCAGCAGGGTAGGGGCTAGCTCCTACAATGAGCAGTTCTTC. It specifies CASRVGASSYNEQFF.

V gene TRBV7-9 combines with J gene TRBJ2-7; D uncertain. Germline V gene sequence: CDR1 SEHNR, CDR2 FQNEAQ (reference sequence). This CDR3 contains 16 residues. The ends were cut back, 11 bases at V and 0 bases at J, with 23 bases in the middle. DNA of the CDR3: TGTGCCGGCCCTAATATCACGGGTAATTCCTCCTACGAGCAGTACTTC. The encoded protein is CAGPNITGNSSYEQYF. Based on the CDR3 plus reference TRBV7-9 and TRBJ2-7, the full variable domain is DTGVSQNPRHKITKRGQNVTFRCDPISEHNRLYWYRQTLGQGPEFLTYFQNEAQLEKSRLLSDRFSAERPKGSFSTLEIQRTEQGDSAMYLCAGPNITGNSSYEQYFGPGTRLTVT.

This clonotype was picked up many times. The gene calls are TRBV29-1 and TRBJ2-1; D call uncertain. Trimming left V 4 bases short and J 6 bases short, with 4 bases between. The CDR3 length is 10 residues. The germline CDR1 and CDR2 sequences are SQVTM and ANQGSEA. CDR3 DNA sequence: TGCAGCGTTGGGCGCAATGAGCAGTTCTTC. As protein: CSVGRNEQFF.

The chain uses TRBV20-1 and TRBJ2-1, with D possibly matching TRBD1 (6 bases). The length of the CDR3 is 11 residues. Trimming took 5 bases from V and 9 from J, leaving 11 bases between them. Germline CDR1 DFQATT, CDR2 SNEGSKA (reference sequence). The CDR3 loop is CSAGGKGEQFF. The CDR3 DNA sequence: TGCAGTGCTGGGGGCAAGGGTGAGCAGTTCTTC.

This chain joins TRBV7-9 and TRBJ2-3, with unresolved D. The CDR3 is 14 residues long. The V and J ends lost 1 base and 6 bases respectively, with 11 bases between them. Germline CDR1 is SEHNR and CDR2 is FQNEAQ (reference sequence). The CDR3 region has the DNA TGTGCCAGCAGCTTAGGGGCAGTGGTGGATACGCAGTATTTT. Amino acid sequence: CASSLGAVVDTQYF.

This clonotype was counted between two and nine times. This chain uses TRBV7-3 with TRBJ2-1; 12 positions match TRBD1. Germline CDR1 and CDR2: SGHTA and FQGTGA. The CDR3 has 15 residues. The V and J ends lost 3 bases and 8 bases, in that order; junction bases with no gene match: 5. CDR3 sequence: CASSLGQGAEYEQFF. The CDR3 nucleotides read TGTGCCAGCAGCTTGGGACAGGGGGCTGAATATGAGCAGTTCTTC. The whole variable domain, filled in from reference TRBV7-3 and TRBJ2-1, reads GAGVSQTPSNKVTEKGKYVELRCDPISGHTALYWYRQSLGQGPEFLIYFQGTGAADDSGLPNDRFFAVRPEGSVSTLKIQRTERGDSAVYLCASSLGQGAEYEQFFGPGTRLTVL.

Worth noting for this clonotype: The junction shows a germline mismatch at one end, possibly a read error. V gene TRBV20-1 combines with J gene TRBJ1-2; TRBD1 matches 8 bases. CDR1 is DFQATT, CDR2 SNEGSKA, per germline (reference sequence). The CDR3 is 13 residues long. DNA for the CDR3: TGCAGTGCTCCGACAGGGGATAGGGATGGCTGCACCTTC. This translates into CSAPTGDRDGCTF.

This clonotype was seen only a few times. The rearrangement uses TRBV5-1 and TRBJ1-1; D is possibly TRBD1 (6 bases). V was pared by 3 bases and J by 1 base, with 10 bases between. Germline-derived CDR1 and CDR2 are SGHRS and YFSETQ. The CDR3 spans 14 residues. The CDR3: CASSSDSGNTEAFF. CDR3 sequence (DNA): TGCGCCAGCAGCTCGGACAGCGGGAACACTGAAGCTTTCTTT.

The CDR3 nucleotides are TGTGCCAGCAGTTTAGGCCCTACCCGGAGGGATACGCAGTATTTT. Translating it yields CASSLGPTRRDTQYF. This chain uses TRBV12-3 or TRBV12-4 with TRBJ2-3; a weak D match, TRBD2 (5 bases). Trimming stripped 1 base from V and 6 bases from J, with 14 bases between. This CDR3 region has 15 residues.

V gene TRBV7-8 combines with J gene TRBJ2-7; 8 positions match TRBD2. The CDR3 covers 13 residues. Looked up from germline, CDR1 is SGHVS and CDR2 is FQNEAQ. The V segment lost 5 bases and the J segment 5 bases; nucleotides outside the gene matches: 5. The CDR3 spells CASSGRGGHEQYF. The CDR3 DNA reads as TGTGCCAGCAGCGGCCGGGGGGGGCACGAGCAGTACTTC.